This TCR beta chain is drawn from a study of cytomegalovirus exposure and HLA in healthy donors. Across the whole study: Unique TCR beta sequences numbering approximately 100 million came from roughly 180 million T cells in an earlier analysis.

The CDR3 totals 14 residues. The germline gives CDR1 MDHEN, CDR2 SYDVKM. V dropped 5 bases and J dropped 4; count of bases not matched to a gene: 4. Primers: 60 Vbeta forward and 13 Jbeta reverse. Repertoires were generated with immunoSEQ multiplex PCR, while TCRdb's copy carries only in-frame clones and drops some. The sample has under 250,000 clones; just over 75% are singletons. In this sample, this clone turned up once. Its cognate antigen is unknown. Overall study results and limits: About 87% or about 30% of the time was how often most TCR beta V segments were productive, according to an earlier analysis.

The sequence derives from a man in his thirties or forties in good health and CMV-seronegative. This chain uses TRBV28 with TRBJ2-1; TRBD2 matches at 8 bases. Specimen: PBMCs. The CDR3 sequence is CASSLERGYNEQFF. The CDR3 DNA reads TGTGCCAGCAGTCTCGAGCGGGGGTACAATGAGCAGTTCTTC.